The entry that follows covers one T cell receptor beta chain sequence. Its target is unknown. Treatment of the sample: oral pan-JAK inhibitor, 5-10 mg twice daily. From alopecia areata patients, lesional scalp punch biopsies and peripheral blood were collected. After isolation, RNA underwent reverse transcription to generate cDNA as the sequencing template. This table comes from immunoSEQ multiplex PCR, and its TCRdb copy is limited to in-frame clones, with some not included. The sample yields about 110,000 clones, roughly 50% seen once. This specimen comes from a study of CD8+ T cells in alopecia areata. Across the study: Treatment of the treated patients consisted of oral tofacitinib, 5 to 10 mg twice daily. General study results and limits: A great number of expanded lesional clones endured in scalp and blood during tofacitinib. TCR sharing across patients was less clear than in mice, possibly HLA-related.

From germline, CDR1 is SEHNR and CDR2 FQNEAQ (reference sequence). After removal of 0 bases from V and 4 bases from J, the junction contained 4 bases not matched to a gene. This CDR3 is 17 amino acids long. The receptor was derived from a human donor with alopecia areata. The sample in question was CD8+ T cells sorted from blood, obtained at week 24, from a patient treated with tofacitinib. This chain uses TRBV7-9 with TRBJ2-1; the match to TRBD2 covers 12 bases. The CDR3 sequence is CASSLALAGGPYNEQFF. CDR3 DNA sequence: TGTGCCAGCAGCTTAGCGCTAGCGGGGGGGCCTTACAATGAGCAGTTCTTC. Full variable domain (outside the CDR3, taken from reference TRBV7-9 and TRBJ2-1): DTGVSQNPRHKITKRGQNVTFRCDPISEHNRLYWYRQTLGQGPEFLTYFQNEAQLEKSRLLSDRFSAERPKGSFSTLEIQRTEQGDSAMYLCASSLALAGGPYNEQFFGPGTRLTVL.